The following is a T cell receptor (beta chain) sequence with its context. The CDR3 consists of 16 residues. Using the 5' RACE reads, TCRdb records one entry per CDR3 protein without DNA. This repertoire includes about 440,000 distinct CDR3 sequences. The data originate from a study of T cells expressing NK-cell markers. The sequenced sample was blood T cells: a sorted CD56 or NKG2C T cell subset, CD4+ or CD8+ T cells, or bulk PBMC T cells (not recorded which). The V and J genes are TRBV12-3 or TRBV12-4 and TRBJ1-3. The clonotype was recovered from a woman between 18 and 70 years old in good health. The CDR3 sequence is CASSSPPTGSGNTIYF.